The 29 T cell receptor beta chains below were found in one sample sequenced in a study of blood T cell repertoires in COVID-19 (dated by TCRdb to 2019 to 2021). Library construction relied on the immunoSEQ multiplex PCR assay. The source is immuneACCESS, and TCRdb retained only in-frame sequences with V and J called. Part of the clones is not carried over; for the studies checked, unresolved V genes explain less than half of this, and the remainder is unexplained. This sample lists some 140,000 clones; roughly 80% were detected once. The ten largest clonotypes hold roughly 29% of the sample. The sequenced sample consisted of peripheral blood. The receptors here all came from a woman aged 60-70 years with acute or convalescent COVID-19.

The CDR3 DNA reads TGTGCCAGCAGCATCCCGGGACAGGGGGATCAGCCCCAGCATTTT. Translated: CASSIPGQGDQPQHF. The chain employs TRBV28 and TRBJ1-5, with TRBD1 matching over 11 bases. J was trimmed by 5 bases and V by 6 bases; bases with no gene match: 6. The length of the CDR3 is 15 residues. Germline V gene data show CDR1 as MDHEN and CDR2 as SYDVKM.

The J gene is TRBJ1-2, the V gene TRBV29-1, with D unresolved. The V end lost 1 base, the J end lost 0 bases, and 6 bases lay between the germline ends. The CDR3 covers 13 residues. Germline values: CDR1 SQVTM, CDR2 ANQGSEA. The CDR3 loop is CSVEGESNYGYTF. The CDR3, as DNA: TGCAGCGTTGAAGGTGAGTCTAACTATGGCTACACCTTC.

This CDR3 is CASSLTSGDPQHF. The CDR3, as DNA: TGTGCCAGCAGCCTCACGAGCGGGGACCCTCAGCATTTT. The chain combines TRBV7-3 with TRBJ1-5, with D possibly TRBD1 on 5 matching bases. V dropped 5 bases and J dropped 13 bases, with 18 bases sitting between them. Germline values: CDR1 SGHTA, CDR2 FQGTGA. The CDR3 has 13 residues.

This clone was counted a single time. This chain joins TRBV27 and TRBJ1-2, with 9 positions matching TRBD1. Germline V gene sequence: CDR1 MNHEY, CDR2 SMNVEV (reference sequence). This CDR3 has 13 residues. V trimming: 4 bases; J trimming: 8 bases; junction bases outside the gene matches: 5. DNA of the CDR3: TGTGCCAGCAGTTCGACAGGGGGACTAGGCTACACCTTC. Protein sequence: CASSSTGGLGYTF.

The rearrangement uses TRBV6-5 and TRBJ1-1; 11 bases are shared with TRBD1. This CDR3 comprises 13 residues. In germline, CDR1 is MNHEY, CDR2 SVGAGI. Losses at the gene ends were 0 bases for V and 11 bases for J; bases not matched to a gene: 2. The CDR3 spells CASSYSDRGRAFF. The CDR3 nucleotides read TGTGCCAGCAGTTACTCGGACAGGGGGCGGGCTTTCTTT.

The chain carries TRBV21-1 and TRBJ1-6. TRBV21-1 is termed a pseudogene. The CDR3 extends over 16 amino acids. This chain's CDR3 is CASSRGRNSYNSPLHF. The CDR3 bases are TGTGCCAGCAGCAGAGGGCGTAACTCCTATAATTCACCCCTCCACTTT.

The chain couples TRBV7-8 to TRBJ2-1; 7 bases match TRBD2. This CDR3 region has 16 residues. Germline V gives CDR1 SGHVS, CDR2 FQNEAQ. V gave up 5 bases and J gave up 1 base; unmatched junction bases: 8. The CDR3 DNA reads as TGTGCCAGCAGCCCTGTAGGCGGGGGATCCTACAATGAGCAGTTCTTC. Encoded protein: CASSPVGGGSYNEQFF. Based on the CDR3 plus reference TRBV7-8 and TRBJ2-1, the full variable domain is GAGVSQSPRYKVAKRGQDVALRCDPISGHVSLFWYQQALGQGPEFLTYFQNEAQLDKSGLPSDRFFAERPEGSVSTLKIQRTQQEDSAVYLCASSPVGGGSYNEQFFGPGTRLTVL.

The V gene is TRBV18, the J gene TRBJ1-2; D is unresolved. The germline gives CDR1 KGHSH, CDR2 LQKENI. Trimming removed 4 bases at V and 2 bases at J, with 14 bases between. This CDR3 comprises 15 residues. In DNA form, the CDR3 reads TGTGCCAGCTCACTTACCAGCGCGGTCAACTATGGCTACACCTTC. Translating it yields CASSLTSAVNYGYTF.

The count of this clone is one. The chain carries TRBV10-3 and TRBJ1-5; 8 positions match TRBD1. V was pared by 4 bases and J by 4 bases, with 3 bases of the junction left unmatched. CDR1 is ENHRY and CDR2 is SYGVKD in the germline V gene. The CDR3 is 14 residues long. Here the CDR3 reads CAISGGQGNQPQHF. The DNA for the CDR3 is TGTGCCATCAGTGGTGGACAGGGAAATCAGCCCCAGCATTTT.

The rearrangement joins TRBV28 to TRBJ2-2, with D possibly being TRBD1 (5 bases). The germline V gene has CDR1 MDHEN and CDR2 SYDVKM. Trimming removed 6 bases at V and 6 bases at J, with 20 bases between. This CDR3 is built from 16 residues. The CDR3 loop reads CASRAMGHLDPGELFF. The CDR3 nucleotides read TGTGCCAGCAGGGCGATGGGGCATTTAGACCCCGGGGAGCTGTTTTTT.

V is TRBV5-1 and J is TRBJ1-2, with 9 nucleotides matching TRBD1. This CDR3 region has 15 residues. Germline CDR1 reads SGHRS; CDR2 reads YFSETQ. Trimming at V came to 4 bases and at J to 5 bases, leaving 9 bases not matched to a gene. CDR3 in amino acids: CASSVGDRARYGYTF. The CDR3 nucleotides read TGCGCCAGCAGCGTCGGGGACAGGGCTAGATATGGCTACACCTTC.

The count of this clone is one. J is TRBJ2-1 and V is TRBV15; the D gene is possibly TRBD1 (7 bases). V was trimmed by 5 bases and J by 8 bases, leaving 16 bases between them. Germline V CDR1 and CDR2: LNHNV, YYDKDF (reference sequence). The CDR3 totals 14 residues. The CDR3 loop reads CATSAQGGRYEQFF. CDR3 DNA sequence: TGTGCCACCAGCGCCCAGGGGGGCAGGTATGAGCAGTTCTTC.

V usage is TRBV18 and J usage is TRBJ2-2; D gene unclear. The CDR3 totals 17 residues. Germline values: CDR1 KGHSH, CDR2 LQKENI. V shed 1 base and J shed 4 bases, with 16 bases lying between them. This CDR3 reads CASSPLPTTIATGELFF. Here the CDR3 DNA reads TGTGCCAGCTCACCACTCCCCACGACAATCGCCACCGGGGAGCTGTTTTTT.

V and J are TRBV7-2 and TRBJ1-2; a possible D gene is TRBD1 (6 bases). V was trimmed by 5 bases and J by 8 bases, leaving 21 bases between them. CDR3 length: 15 amino acids. The germline V gene encodes CDR1 SGHTA and CDR2 FQGNSA. The CDR3 protein is CASSLRDWGRGGYTF. In DNA form, the CDR3 reads TGTGCCAGCAGCCTTCGGGATTGGGGGCGTGGAGGCTACACCTTC.

The chain employs TRBV5-4 and TRBJ1-5; 7 positions agree with TRBD1. The CDR3 has 14 residues. Losses at the gene ends were 5 bases for V and 7 bases for J; bases not matched to a gene: 9. The germline V gene has CDR1 SGHNT and CDR2 YYREEE (reference sequence). This CDR3 reads CASSSQGIEQPQHF. The CDR3 region has the DNA TGTGCCAGCAGTTCACAGGGGATAGAACAGCCCCAGCATTTT.

The chain uses TRBV6-5 and TRBJ2-7; weak D call: TRBD1 (6 bases). Germline V gene data show CDR1 as MNHEY and CDR2 as SVGAGI. Trimming removed 0 bases at V and 2 bases at J, with 14 bases between. The CDR3 has 16 residues. In DNA, the CDR3 is TGTGCCAGCAGTTACTCGAGAGGGGGAGAGGCCTACGAGCAGTACTTC. This gives the protein CASSYSRGGEAYEQYF.

The chain has TRBV5-1 and TRBJ1-5, with D perhaps TRBD1 (5 bases). The germline V gene has CDR1 SGHRS and CDR2 YFSETQ. The CDR3 has 14 residues. The V end lost 9 bases, the J end lost 2 bases, and 15 bases lay between the germline ends. CDR3 in amino acids: CATRGGIGNQPQHF. In DNA, the CDR3 is TGCGCCACCCGGGGGGGGATTGGCAATCAGCCCCAGCATTTT.

This sequence joins TRBV18 and TRBJ1-3; tentatively, D is TRBD1 (5 bases). The CDR3 consists of 14 residues. Looked up from germline, CDR1 is KGHSH and CDR2 is LQKENI. Deletions cut 6 bases from V and 0 bases from J, with 9 bases between. This chain's CDR3 is CASSTDASGNTIYF. DNA of the CDR3: TGTGCCAGCTCGACAGACGCCTCTGGAAACACCATATATTTT.

The chain joins TRBV2 to TRBJ2-1; 11 bases are a match to TRBD2. This CDR3 spans 15 amino acids. The V gene end was trimmed by 7 bases and the J gene end by 3 bases; junction bases not matched to a gene: 5. Germline V gives CDR1 SNHLY, CDR2 FYNNEI. CDR3 amino acids: CASNKLAGGYNEQFF. The CDR3 region has the DNA TGTGCCAGCAATAAGCTAGCGGGGGGCTACAATGAGCAGTTCTTC. Together with reference TRBV2 and TRBJ2-1, the CDR3 gives the full variable domain: EPEVTQTPSHQVTQMGQEVILRCVPISNHLYFYWYRQILGQKVEFLVSFYNNEISEKSEIFDDQFSVERPDGSNFTLKIRSTKLEDSAMYFCASNKLAGGYNEQFFGPGTRLTVL.

In this sample, this clone turned up a few times. The rearrangement joins TRBV7-9 to TRBJ1-1, with D possibly being TRBD1 (6 bases). Germline CDR1 reads SEHNR; CDR2 reads FQNEAQ (reference sequence). CDR3 length: 15 amino acids. V was clipped by 8 bases and J by 5 bases, with 21 bases between them. The CDR3 loop is CASFAGGLLGTEAFF. The CDR3 nucleotides are TGTGCCAGCTTCGCCGGGGGGCTGTTAGGGACTGAAGCTTTCTTT.

This rearrangement joins TRBV19 to TRBJ1-5; 9 nucleotides match TRBD1. The CDR3 consists of 14 residues. The V segment lost 10 bases and the J segment 4 bases; nucleotides outside the gene matches: 8. Germline CDR1 reads LNHDA; CDR2 reads SQIVND (reference sequence). CDR3 sequence reads: CATRDRVGNQPQHF. CDR3 bases: TGTGCCACTAGGGACAGGGTGGGGAATCAGCCCCAGCATTTT.

Only one count was recorded for this clone. This chain connects TRBV5-1 to TRBJ2-7, with D possibly matching TRBD2 (5 bases). Germline CDR1 and CDR2: SGHRS and YFSETQ. Trimming took off 4 bases at V and 6 bases at J, with 11 bases between the two ends. The CDR3 consists of 12 residues. Here the CDR3 reads CASSPQRAEQYF. DNA of the CDR3: TGCGCCAGCAGCCCTCAGAGGGCCGAGCAGTACTTC.

This chain connects TRBV10-3 to TRBJ2-7, with 9 positions matching TRBD1. Trimming removed 8 bases from V and 5 bases from J; junction bases left unmatched: 10. This CDR3 is 14 amino acids long. CDR1 ENHRY and CDR2 SYGVKD come from the germline V gene. In DNA form, the CDR3 reads TGTGCCATCGAACCTATGACAGGGGGACACGAGCAGTACGTC. Its protein is CAIEPMTGGHEQYV.

In this sample, this clone turned up once. The J gene is TRBJ2-3, the V gene TRBV7-3; 7 bases line up with TRBD2. From germline, CDR1 is SGHTA and CDR2 FQGTGA. This CDR3 region has 15 residues. Unmatched junction bases numbered 9, after V lost 6 bases and J lost 3 bases. The CDR3 protein is CASSSLGGMTDTQYF. For the CDR3, the DNA is TGTGCCAGCAGTTCCTTGGGAGGGATGACAGATACGCAGTATTTT. The full variable domain, with the rest looked up from reference TRBV7-3 and TRBJ2-3, is GAGVSQTPSNKVTEKGKYVELRCDPISGHTALYWYRQSLGQGPEFLIYFQGTGAADDSGLPNDRFFAVRPEGSVSTLKIQRTERGDSAVYLCASSSLGGMTDTQYFGPGTRLTVL.

J is TRBJ1-1 and V is TRBV2; D is undetermined. The CDR3 length is 11 residues. Trimming stripped 6 bases from V and 8 bases from J, with 10 bases between. Germline V gene sequence: CDR1 SNHLY, CDR2 FYNNEI. This chain's CDR3 is CASRPRQEAFF. CDR3 sequence (DNA): TGTGCCAGCAGACCCAGACAAGAAGCTTTCTTT.

Here the CDR3 DNA reads TGCGCCAGCAGCCTGGACCCCGGGAACGAGCAGTACTTC. Translating it yields CASSLDPGNEQYF. The chain employs TRBV5-1 and TRBJ2-7, with D possibly being TRBD2 (5 bases). The CDR3 extends over 13 amino acids. Germline V gene lookup returns CDR1 SGHRS and CDR2 YFSETQ. Trimming removed 4 bases at V and 5 bases at J, with 13 bases between.

CDR3 nucleotides: TGTGCCAGCAGCCCCGGGACAGGGGTGGCCGGGGAGCTGTTTTTT. Its protein product is CASSPGTGVAGELFF. This chain joins TRBV6-6 and TRBJ2-2; TRBD1 aligns across 10 bases. The J segment lost 6 bases and the V segment lost 6 bases, leaving 7 bases of the junction unmatched. The CDR3 spans 15 residues. The germline V gene encodes CDR1 MNHNY and CDR2 SVGAGI (reference sequence).

This sequence joins TRBV30 and TRBJ1-2; the D is unclear. Germline-derived CDR1 and CDR2 are GTSNPN and SVGIG (reference sequence). Deletions cut 3 bases from V and 0 bases from J, with 11 bases between. The CDR3 has 14 residues. DNA of the CDR3: TGTGCCTGGAGCGAGGGCTTGACTAACTATGGCTACACCTTC. Translation: CAWSEGLTNYGYTF.

In its sample, this clone was seen once. The chain carries TRBV30 and TRBJ1-2; D may be TRBD1 (5 bases). CDR3 length: 12 residues. The germline V gene encodes CDR1 GTSNPN and CDR2 SVGIG (reference sequence). The V end was cut by 7 bases, the J end by 2 bases, with 11 bases between. CDR3 coding DNA: TGTGCCTTCCGGGACTTAAACTATGGCTACACCTTC. This codes for CAFRDLNYGYTF.